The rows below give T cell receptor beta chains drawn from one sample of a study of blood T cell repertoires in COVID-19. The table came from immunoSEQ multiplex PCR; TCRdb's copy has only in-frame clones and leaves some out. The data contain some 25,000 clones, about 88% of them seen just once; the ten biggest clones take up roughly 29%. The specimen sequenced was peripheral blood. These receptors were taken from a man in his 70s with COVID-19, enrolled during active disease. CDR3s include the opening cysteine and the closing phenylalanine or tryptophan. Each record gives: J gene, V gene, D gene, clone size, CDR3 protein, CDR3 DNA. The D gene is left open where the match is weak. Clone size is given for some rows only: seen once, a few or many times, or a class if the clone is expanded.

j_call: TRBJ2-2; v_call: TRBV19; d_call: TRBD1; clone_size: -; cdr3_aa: CASRGQGNTGELFF; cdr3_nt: TGTGCCAGTAGGGGACAGGGAAACACCGGGGAGCTGTTTTTT
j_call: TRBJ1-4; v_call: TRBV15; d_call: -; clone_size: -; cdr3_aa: CATSSGVRQGKLFF; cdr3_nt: TGTGCCACCAGCAGTGGGGTTCGGCAGGGAAAACTGTTTTTT
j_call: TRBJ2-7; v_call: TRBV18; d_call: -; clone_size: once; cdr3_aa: CASSPASREQYF; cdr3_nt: TGTGCCAGCTCACCGGCAAGTCGCGAGCAGTACTTC
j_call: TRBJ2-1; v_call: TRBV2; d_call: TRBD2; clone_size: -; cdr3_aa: CASSTRGGSYNEQFF; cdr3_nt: TGTGCCAGCAGTACGCGCGGGGGGTCCTACAATGAGCAGTTCTTC
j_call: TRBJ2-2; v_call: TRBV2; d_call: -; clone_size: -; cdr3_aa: CASSAQIKTGELFF; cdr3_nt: TGTGCCAGCAGTGCCCAGATAAAAACCGGGGAGCTGTTTTTT
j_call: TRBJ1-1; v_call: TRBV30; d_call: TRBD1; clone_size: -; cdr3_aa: CAWSTQGAERTFF; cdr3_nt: TGTGCCTGGAGTACACAGGGGGCTGAAAGGACTTTCTTT
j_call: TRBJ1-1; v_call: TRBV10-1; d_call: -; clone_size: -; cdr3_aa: CASSPQGIDTEAFF; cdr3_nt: TGCGCCAGCAGCCCTCAGGGAATAGACACTGAAGCTTTCTTT
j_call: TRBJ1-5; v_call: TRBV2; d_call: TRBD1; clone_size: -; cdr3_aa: CASSQTGSNQPQHF; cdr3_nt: TGTGCCAGCAGCCAGACAGGGAGCAATCAGCCCCAGCATTTT
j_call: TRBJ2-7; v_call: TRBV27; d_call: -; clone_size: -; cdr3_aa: CASRPYRREEYEQYF; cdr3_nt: TGTGCCAGCAGACCTTACAGGAGGGAAGAGTACGAGCAGTACTTC
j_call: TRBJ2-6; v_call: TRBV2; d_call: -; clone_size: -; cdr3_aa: CASSEGWGQGANVLTF; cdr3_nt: TGTGCCAGCAGTGAAGGGTGGGGGCAAGGGGCCAACGTCCTGACTTTC
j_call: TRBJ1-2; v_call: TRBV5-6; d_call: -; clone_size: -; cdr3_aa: CASSLMKAPGYTF; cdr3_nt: TGTGCCAGCAGCTTGATGAAAGCACCCGGCTACACCTTC
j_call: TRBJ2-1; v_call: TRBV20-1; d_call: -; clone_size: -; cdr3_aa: CSASPGIAVYEQFF; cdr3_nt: TGCAGTGCTAGTCCAGGGATAGCGGTCTATGAGCAGTTCTTC
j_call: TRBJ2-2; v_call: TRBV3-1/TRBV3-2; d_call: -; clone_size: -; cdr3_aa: CASSYFPLLRVAENTGELFF; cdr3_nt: TGTGCCAGCAGCTATTTCCCCCTATTAAGGGTAGCGGAGAACACCGGGGAGCTGTTTTTT
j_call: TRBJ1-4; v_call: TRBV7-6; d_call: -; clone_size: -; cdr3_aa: CASSSIGGKLFF; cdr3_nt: TGTGCCAGCAGCTCTATTGGCGGAAAACTGTTTTTT
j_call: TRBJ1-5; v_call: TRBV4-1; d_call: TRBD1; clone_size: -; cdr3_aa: CASSQAGTGHQPQHF; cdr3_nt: TGCGCCAGCAGCCAAGCGGGGACAGGGCATCAGCCCCAGCATTTT
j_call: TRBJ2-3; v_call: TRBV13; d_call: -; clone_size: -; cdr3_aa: CASTERLDTQYF; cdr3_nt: TGTGCCAGCACTGAGCGGTTAGATACGCAGTATTTT
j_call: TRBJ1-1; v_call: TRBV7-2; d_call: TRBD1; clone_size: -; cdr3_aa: CASSPRTGSLEAFF; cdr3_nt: TGTGCCAGCAGCCCCCGGACAGGGAGTCTTGAAGCTTTCTTT
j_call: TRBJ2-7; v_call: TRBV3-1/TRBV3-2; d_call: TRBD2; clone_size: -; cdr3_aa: CASSPPRSSGGNYEQYF; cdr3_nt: TGTGCCAGCAGCCCTCCCCGTTCTAGCGGGGGGAACTACGAGCAGTACTTC
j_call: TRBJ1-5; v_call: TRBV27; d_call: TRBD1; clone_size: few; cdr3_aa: CASSFLGRGNQPQHF; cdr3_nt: TGTGCCAGCAGTTTCCTTGGCAGGGGGAACCAGCCCCAGCATTTT
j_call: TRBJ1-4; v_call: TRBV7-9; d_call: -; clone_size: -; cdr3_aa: CASSSRGEKLFF; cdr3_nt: TGTGCCAGCAGCTCCCGGGGTGAAAAACTGTTTTTT
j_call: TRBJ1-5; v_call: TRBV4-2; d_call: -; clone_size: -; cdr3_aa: CASSQEQVPRGPQHF; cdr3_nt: TGTGCCAGCAGCCAGGAGCAGGTCCCGCGGGGGCCCCAGCATTTT
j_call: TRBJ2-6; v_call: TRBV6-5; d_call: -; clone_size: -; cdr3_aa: CASRPGSGANVLTF; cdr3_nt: TGTGCCAGCAGACCCGGGTCAGGGGCCAACGTCCTGACTTTC
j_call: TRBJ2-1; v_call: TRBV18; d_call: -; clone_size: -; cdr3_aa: CASSPIYQGGRNEQFF; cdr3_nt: TGTGCCAGCTCACCAATCTATCAGGGGGGAAGGAATGAGCAGTTCTTC
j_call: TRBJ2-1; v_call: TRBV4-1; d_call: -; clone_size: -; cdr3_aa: CASSDFGTYNEQFF; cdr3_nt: TGCGCCAGCAGCGACTTCGGGACCTACAATGAGCAGTTCTTC
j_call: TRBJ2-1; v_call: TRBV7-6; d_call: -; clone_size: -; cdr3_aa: CASSLAGDNEQFF; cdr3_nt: TGTGCCAGCAGCTTGGCAGGGGACAATGAGCAGTTCTTC
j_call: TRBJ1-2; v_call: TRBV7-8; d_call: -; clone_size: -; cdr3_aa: CASSPDWGGAGYGYTF; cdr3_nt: TGTGCCAGCAGCCCCGATTGGGGGGGCGCCGGCTATGGCTACACCTTC
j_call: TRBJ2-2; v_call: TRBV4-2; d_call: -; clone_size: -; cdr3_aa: CASSQGGPGELFF; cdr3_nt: TGTGCCAGCAGCCAAGGGGGGCCCGGGGAGCTGTTTTTT
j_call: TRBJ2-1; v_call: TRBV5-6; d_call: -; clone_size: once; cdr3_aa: CASRSAGYNEQFF; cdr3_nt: TGTGCCAGCAGGAGTGCAGGTTACAATGAGCAGTTCTTC
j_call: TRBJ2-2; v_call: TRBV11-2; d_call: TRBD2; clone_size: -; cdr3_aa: CASSPGLVAGELFF; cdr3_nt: TGTGCCAGCAGCCCGGGACTAGTAGCCGGGGAGCTGTTTTTT
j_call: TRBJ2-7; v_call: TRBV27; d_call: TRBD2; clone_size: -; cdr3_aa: CASSPSGWSAYEQYF; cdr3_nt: TGTGCCAGCAGTCCTAGCGGGTGGTCTGCCTACGAGCAGTACTTC
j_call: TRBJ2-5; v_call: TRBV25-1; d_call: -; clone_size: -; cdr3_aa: CASSDWQYQETQYF; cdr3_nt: TGTGCCAGCAGTGACTGGCAGTATCAAGAGACCCAGTACTTC
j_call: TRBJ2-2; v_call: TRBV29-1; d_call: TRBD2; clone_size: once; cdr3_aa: CSAAGTSGTGELFF; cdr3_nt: TGCAGCGCCGCCGGGACTAGCGGGACCGGGGAGCTGTTTTTT
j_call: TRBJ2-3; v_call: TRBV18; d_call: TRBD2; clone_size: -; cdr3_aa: CASSRGLASSTDTQYF; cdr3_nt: TGTGCCAGCTCCCGAGGACTAGCGTCGAGCACAGATACGCAGTATTTT
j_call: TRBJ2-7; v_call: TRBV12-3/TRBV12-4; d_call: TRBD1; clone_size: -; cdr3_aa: CASSPGQSYEQYF; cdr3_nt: TGTGCCAGCAGCCCGGGACAGTCTTACGAGCAGTACTTC
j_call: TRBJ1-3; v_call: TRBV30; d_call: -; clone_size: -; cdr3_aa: CAWAPAGNTIYF; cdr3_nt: TGTGCCTGGGCCCCCGCGGGAAACACCATATATTTT
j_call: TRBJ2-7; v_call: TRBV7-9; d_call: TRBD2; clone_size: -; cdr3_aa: CASQVTSGSREQYF; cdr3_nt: TGTGCCAGCCAGGTGACTAGCGGGAGTCGCGAGCAGTACTTC
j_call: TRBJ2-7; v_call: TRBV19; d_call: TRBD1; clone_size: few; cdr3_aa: CASSPRQGLSYEQYF; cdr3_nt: TGTGCCAGTAGTCCTCGACAGGGGTTGTCCTACGAGCAGTACTTC
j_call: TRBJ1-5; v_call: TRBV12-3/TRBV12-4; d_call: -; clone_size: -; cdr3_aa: CASSLATPEAQHF; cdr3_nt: TGTGCCAGCAGTTTGGCGACGCCCGAGGCCCAGCATTTT
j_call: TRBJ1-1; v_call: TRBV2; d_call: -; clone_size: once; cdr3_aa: CASSDFVTEAFF; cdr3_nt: TGTGCCAGCAGTGATTTCGTTACTGAAGCTTTCTTT
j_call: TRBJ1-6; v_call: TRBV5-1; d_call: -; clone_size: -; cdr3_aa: CASSLSRGGSPLHF; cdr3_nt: TGCGCCAGCAGCTTGTCCAGGGGCGGCTCACCCCTCCACTTT
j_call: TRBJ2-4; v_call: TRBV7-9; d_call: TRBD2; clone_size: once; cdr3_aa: CASSLAAGALAKNIQYF; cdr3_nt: TGTGCCAGCAGCTTAGCAGCGGGAGCTTTAGCCAAAAACATTCAGTACTTC